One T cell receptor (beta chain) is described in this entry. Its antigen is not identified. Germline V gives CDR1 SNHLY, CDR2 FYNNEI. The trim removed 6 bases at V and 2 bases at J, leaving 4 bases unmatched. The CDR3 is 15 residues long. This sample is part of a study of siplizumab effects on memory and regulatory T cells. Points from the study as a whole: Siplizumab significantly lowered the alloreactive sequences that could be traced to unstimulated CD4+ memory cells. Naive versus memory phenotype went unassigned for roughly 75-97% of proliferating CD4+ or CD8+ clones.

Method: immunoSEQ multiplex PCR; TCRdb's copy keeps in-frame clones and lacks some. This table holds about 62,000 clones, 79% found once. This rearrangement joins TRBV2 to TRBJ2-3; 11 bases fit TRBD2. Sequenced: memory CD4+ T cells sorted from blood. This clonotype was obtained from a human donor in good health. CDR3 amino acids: CASRGGLAATDTQYF. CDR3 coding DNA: TGTGCCAGCAGGGGGGGACTAGCGGCCACAGATACGCAGTATTTT.